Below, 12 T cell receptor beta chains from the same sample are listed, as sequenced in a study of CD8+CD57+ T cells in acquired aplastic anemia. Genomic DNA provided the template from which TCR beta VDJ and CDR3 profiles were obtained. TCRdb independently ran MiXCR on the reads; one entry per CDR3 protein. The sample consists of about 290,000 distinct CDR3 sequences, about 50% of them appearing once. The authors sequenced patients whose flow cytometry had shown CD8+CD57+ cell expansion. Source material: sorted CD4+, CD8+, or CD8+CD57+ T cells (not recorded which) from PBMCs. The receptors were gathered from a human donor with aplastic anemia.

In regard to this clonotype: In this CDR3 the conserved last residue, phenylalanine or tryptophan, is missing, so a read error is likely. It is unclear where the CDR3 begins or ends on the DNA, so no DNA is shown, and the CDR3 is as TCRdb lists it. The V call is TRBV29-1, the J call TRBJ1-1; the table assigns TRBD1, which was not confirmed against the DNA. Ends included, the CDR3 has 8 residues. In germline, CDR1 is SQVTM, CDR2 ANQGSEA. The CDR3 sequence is CSVDPRVS.

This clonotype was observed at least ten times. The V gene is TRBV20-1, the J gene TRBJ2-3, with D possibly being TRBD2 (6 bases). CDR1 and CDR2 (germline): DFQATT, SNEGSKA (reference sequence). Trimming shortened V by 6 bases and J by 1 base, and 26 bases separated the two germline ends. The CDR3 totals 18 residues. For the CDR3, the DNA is TGCAGTGCAACCCTGGGGCTAGCGATCGTTTTAGGCACAGATACGCAGTATTTT. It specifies CSATLGLAIVLGTDTQYF.

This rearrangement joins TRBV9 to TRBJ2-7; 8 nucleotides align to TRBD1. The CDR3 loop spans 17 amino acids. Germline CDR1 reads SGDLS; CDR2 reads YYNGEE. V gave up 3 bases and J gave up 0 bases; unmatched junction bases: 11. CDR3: CASSDSSTGEYSYEQYF. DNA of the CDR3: TGTGCCAGCAGCGACTCATCGACAGGGGAGTACTCCTACGAGCAGTACTTC.

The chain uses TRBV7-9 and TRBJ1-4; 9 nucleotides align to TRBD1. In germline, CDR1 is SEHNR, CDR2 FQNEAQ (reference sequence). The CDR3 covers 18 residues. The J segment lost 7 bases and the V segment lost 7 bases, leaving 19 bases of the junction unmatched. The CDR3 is CASTTPDRGEGWREKLFF. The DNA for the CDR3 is TGTGCCAGCACCACACCGGACAGGGGAGAAGGGTGGCGTGAAAAACTGTTTTTT.

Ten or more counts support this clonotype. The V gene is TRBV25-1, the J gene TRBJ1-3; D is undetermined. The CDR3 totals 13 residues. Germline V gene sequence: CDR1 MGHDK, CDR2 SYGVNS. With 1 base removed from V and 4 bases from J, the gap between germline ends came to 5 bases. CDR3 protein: CASSELGGNTIYF. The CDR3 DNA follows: TGTGCCAGCAGTGAATTGGGGGGAAACACCATATATTTT.

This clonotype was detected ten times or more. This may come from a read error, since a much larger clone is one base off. CDR3 protein: CASSGTRLPYEQYF. Here the CDR3 DNA reads TGTGCCAGTAGTGGGACAAGGCTCCCCTACGAGCAGTACTTC. The rearrangement links TRBV19 to TRBJ2-7, with a tentative D call TRBD1 (6 bases). Germline V CDR1 and CDR2: LNHDA, SQIVND (reference sequence). The V end lost 5 bases, the J end lost 2 bases, and 13 bases lay between the germline ends. The CDR3 has 14 residues. Combining the CDR3 with reference TRBV19 and TRBJ2-7 gives the whole variable domain DGGITQSPKYLFRKEGQNVTLSCEQNLNHDAMYWYRQDPGQGLRLIYYSQIVNDFQKGDIAEGYSVSREKKESFPLTVTSAQKNPTAFYLCASSGTRLPYEQYFGPGTRLTVT.

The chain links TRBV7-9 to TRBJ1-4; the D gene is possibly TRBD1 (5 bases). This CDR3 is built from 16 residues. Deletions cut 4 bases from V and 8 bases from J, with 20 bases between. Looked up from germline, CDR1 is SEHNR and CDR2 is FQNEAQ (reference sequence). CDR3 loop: CASSSSSGTSGEKLFF. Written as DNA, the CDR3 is TGTGCCAGCAGCTCCTCCAGTGGGACTAGCGGGGAAAAACTGTTTTTT.

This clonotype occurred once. This CDR3 reads CASSLAGGTHTQYF. The CDR3 DNA is TGTGCCAGCAGCTTAGCGGGGGGGACTCATACGCAGTATTTT. The rearrangement links TRBV5-5 to TRBJ2-3; 10 nucleotides align to TRBD2. The germline V gene has CDR1 SGHKS and CDR2 YYEKEE (reference sequence). This CDR3 contains 14 residues. The junction had 4 bases not matched to a gene; V was cut back by 2 bases and J by 7 bases.

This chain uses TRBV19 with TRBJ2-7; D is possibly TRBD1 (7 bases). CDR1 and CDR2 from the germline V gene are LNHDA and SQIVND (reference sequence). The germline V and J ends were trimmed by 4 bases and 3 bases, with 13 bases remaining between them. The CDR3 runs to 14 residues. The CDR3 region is CASSTAGGLYEQYF. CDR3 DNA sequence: TGTGCCAGTAGTACGGCAGGGGGGCTCTACGAGCAGTACTTC.

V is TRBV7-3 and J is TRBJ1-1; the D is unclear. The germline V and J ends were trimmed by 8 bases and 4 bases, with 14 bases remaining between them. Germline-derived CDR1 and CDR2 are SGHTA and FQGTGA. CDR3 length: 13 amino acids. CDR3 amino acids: CASASTGVTEAFF. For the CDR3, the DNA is TGTGCCAGCGCCTCAACTGGGGTCACTGAAGCTTTCTTT.

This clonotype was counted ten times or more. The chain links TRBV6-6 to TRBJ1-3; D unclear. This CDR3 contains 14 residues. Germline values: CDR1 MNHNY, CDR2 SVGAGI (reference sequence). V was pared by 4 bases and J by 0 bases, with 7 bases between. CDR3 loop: CASSSPSSGNTIYF. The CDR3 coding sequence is TGTGCCAGCAGTTCGCCGTCCTCTGGAAACACCATATATTTT.

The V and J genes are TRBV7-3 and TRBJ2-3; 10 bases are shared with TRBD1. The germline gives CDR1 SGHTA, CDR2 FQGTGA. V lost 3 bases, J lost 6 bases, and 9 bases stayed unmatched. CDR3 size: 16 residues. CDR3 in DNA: TGTGCCAGCAGCTTCGGTCCGGGACAGGGGATTGATACGCAGTATTTT. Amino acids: CASSFGPGQGIDTQYF.